A single sample gave rise to the 28 T cell receptor beta chains below, sequenced in a study of cytomegalovirus exposure and HLA in healthy donors. The PCR made use of 60 Vbeta and 13 Jbeta primers. Data came from immunoSEQ multiplex PCR; TCRdb stores just in-frame clones and leaves some out. The sample has under 300,000 clones, over 90% seen once. Sequencing was performed on PBMCs. The receptors here all came from a girl aged 2-10 years in good health and CMV-seronegative.

The chain joins TRBV7-2 to TRBJ2-7; a weak D match, TRBD2 (7 bases). CDR3 size: 15 residues. V shed 5 bases and J shed 4 bases, with 18 bases lying between them. The germline CDR1 and CDR2 sequences are SGHTA and FQGNSA. This CDR3 reads CASSQGGATQYEQYF. The CDR3 bases are TGTGCCAGCAGCCAAGGGGGGGCGACCCAATACGAGCAGTACTTC.

The genes are TRBV2 and TRBJ1-1; possibly TRBD1 for D (6 bases). The CDR3 consists of 15 residues. Germline loops: CDR1 SNHLY, CDR2 FYNNEI. V lost 10 bases and J lost 3, with 21 bases in between. This CDR3 is CATLTGGVGYTEAFF. CDR3 DNA: TGTGCCACTTTGACAGGAGGTGTTGGGTACACTGAAGCTTTCTTT. The whole variable domain, remainder taken from reference TRBV2 and TRBJ1-1, is EPEVTQTPSHQVTQMGQEVILRCVPISNHLYFYWYRQILGQKVEFLVSFYNNEISEKSEIFDDQFSVERPDGSNFTLKIRSTKLEDSAMYFCATLTGGVGYTEAFFGQGTRLTVV.

The chain is built from TRBV6-5 and TRBJ2-7; 9 positions agree with TRBD1. With V trimmed by 5 bases and J by 0 bases, 2 bases remained unmatched. The length of the CDR3 is 14 residues. Germline-derived CDR1 and CDR2 are MNHEY and SVGAGI. Here the CDR3 reads CASSRTGASYEQYF. CDR3 coding DNA: TGTGCCAGCAGTCGGACAGGGGCCTCCTACGAGCAGTACTTC.

The gene calls are TRBV30 and TRBJ1-6; 11 bases line up with TRBD1. V lost 2 bases and J lost 7; bases outside the gene matches: 7. Germline V lookup: CDR1 GTSNPN, CDR2 SVGIG (reference sequence). The CDR3 has 16 residues. The CDR3 bases are TGTGCCTGGAGTCCTCGGGGACAGGGGGACAATTCACCCCTCCACTTT. Protein product: CAWSPRGQGDNSPLHF.

Worth noting for this clone: At one end, the junction sequence differs from germline, possibly due to a read error. The chain carries TRBV28 and TRBJ2-1; a possible D gene is TRBD2 (5 bases). This CDR3 has 11 amino acids. Germline V CDR1 and CDR2: MDHEN, SYDVKM. The CDR3 loop is CAGSLLDEQFF. CDR3 DNA sequence: TGTGCCGGCAGTTTACTAGATGAGCAGTTCTTC.

The J gene is TRBJ1-2, the V gene TRBV6-4, with 9 nucleotides matching TRBD1. The CDR3 has 16 residues. Germline V lookup: CDR1 MRHNA, CDR2 SNTAGT. The J segment lost 8 bases and the V segment lost 10 bases, leaving 20 bases of the junction unmatched. The CDR3: CAIHPQGQTGGKGYTF. In DNA, the CDR3 is TGTGCCATCCATCCTCAAGGACAGACAGGGGGAAAAGGCTACACCTTC.

The gene calls are TRBV2 and TRBJ2-5; TRBD2 agrees at 10 bases. Germline loops: CDR1 SNHLY, CDR2 FYNNEI. CDR3 size: 17 residues. The V and J ends lost 8 bases and 0 bases, in that order; junction bases with no gene match: 12. CDR3 nucleotide sequence: TGTGCCAGCTGGGGTCAAGCGGGGGGGAGGTACCAAGAGACCCAGTACTTC. The encoded protein is CASWGQAGGRYQETQYF.

This clone was observed once. The gene calls are TRBV28 and TRBJ1-5, with D unclear. The CDR3 contains 16 residues. Trimming took off 7 bases at V and 0 bases at J, with 16 bases between the two ends. Germline CDR1 and CDR2: MDHEN and SYDVKM. In DNA form, the CDR3 reads TGTGCCAGCATCACTACTGCCGATTATAGCAATCAGCCCCAGCATTTT. Translated: CASITTADYSNQPQHF.

The CDR3 loop is CASSQGLAGVGDTQYF. In DNA form, the CDR3 reads TGTGCCAGCAGCCAGGGACTAGCGGGGGTTGGAGATACGCAGTATTTT. This rearrangement joins TRBV9 to TRBJ2-3, with 14 bases aligning to TRBD2. This CDR3 has 16 residues. Germline CDR1 is SGDLS and CDR2 is YYNGEE. J was trimmed by 5 bases and V by 4 bases; bases with no gene match: 6.

The chain has TRBV6-1 and TRBJ2-2; TRBD2 matches at 11 bases. CDR3 size: 16 residues. From germline, CDR1 is MNHNS and CDR2 SASEGT. V dropped 4 bases and J dropped 5; count of bases not matched to a gene: 6. In DNA form, the CDR3 reads TGTGCCAGCAGTGGTCTAGCGGGGGGCCAAACCGGGGAGCTGTTTTTT. It yields the protein CASSGLAGGQTGELFF.

V and J are TRBV27 and TRBJ2-3; TRBD2 matches at 10 bases. J lost 0 bases, V lost 8 bases, and 14 bases had no gene match. The CDR3 is made up of 18 amino acids. The germline V gene encodes CDR1 MNHEY and CDR2 SMNVEV (reference sequence). CDR3 sequence: CASGSLAGAPYSTDTQYF. The CDR3, as DNA: TGTGCCAGCGGATCTCTAGCGGGGGCTCCCTACAGCACAGATACGCAGTATTTT.

V and J are TRBV6-5 and TRBJ2-7; the match to TRBD1 covers 9 bases. Trimming took 5 bases from V and 2 from J; bases not matched to a gene: 7. The germline V gene encodes CDR1 MNHEY and CDR2 SVGAGI. This CDR3 has 15 amino acids. CDR3 DNA: TGTGCCAGCAGTCCGGACAGGGGTCTAACCTACGAGCAGTACTTC. This sequence encodes CASSPDRGLTYEQYF.

This clone was counted only a few times. V usage is TRBV27 and J usage is TRBJ2-6, with TRBD2 as a possible D gene (5 bases). The CDR3 is made up of 15 amino acids. The germline CDR1 and CDR2 sequences are MNHEY and SMNVEV (reference sequence). V lost 1 base and J 3 bases, leaving 7 bases between the germline ends. The CDR3 DNA is TGTGCCAGCAGTTTATTCGGGGTTGGGGCCAACGTCCTGACTTTC. Residues: CASSLFGVGANVLTF.

V and J are TRBV5-5 and TRBJ1-3; D is unresolved. The CDR3 is 12 amino acids. Germline V gene sequence: CDR1 SGHKS, CDR2 YYEKEE (reference sequence). Trimming removed 1 base at V and 8 bases at J, with 7 bases between. The CDR3 reads CASSLPGYTIYF. CDR3 nucleotides: TGTGCCAGCAGCTTGCCCGGGTACACCATATATTTT.

There are a few counts of this clone. The chain carries TRBV7-9 and TRBJ2-1; D is undetermined. Trimming removed 0 bases from V and 0 bases from J, with 3 bases in between. The CDR3 consists of 14 residues. Germline V gene data show CDR1 as SEHNR and CDR2 as FQNEAQ (reference sequence). The CDR3 protein is CASSLAGSYNEQFF. The DNA for the CDR3 is TGTGCCAGCAGCTTAGCCGGCTCCTACAATGAGCAGTTCTTC.

The V and J genes are TRBV7-6 and TRBJ2-7, with 12 bases that match TRBD2. The trim removed 1 base at V and 3 bases at J, leaving 4 bases unmatched. Germline CDR1 reads SGHVS; CDR2 reads FNYEAQ. The CDR3 is made up of 16 amino acids. The CDR3: CASSLGGTSGFYEQYF. Here the CDR3 DNA reads TGTGCCAGCAGCTTAGGAGGGACTAGCGGGTTCTACGAGCAGTACTTC. Variable domain in full (rest from reference TRBV7-6 and TRBJ2-7): GAGVSQSPRYKVTKRGQDVALRCDPISGHVSLYWYRQALGQGPEFLTYFNYEAQQDKSGLPNDRFSAERPEGSISTLTIQRTEQRDSAMYRCASSLGGTSGFYEQYFGPGTRLTVT.

V and J are TRBV11-2 and TRBJ2-7; D is unclear. V was clipped by 1 base and J by 8 bases, with 15 bases between them. The CDR3 totals 14 residues. In germline, CDR1 is SGHAT, CDR2 FQNNGV. CDR3 nucleotides: TGTGCCAGCAGCTTAGGGTCGGGTTTTTTAAAGCAGTACTTC. It yields the protein CASSLGSGFLKQYF.

The chain couples TRBV5-1 to TRBJ2-2; no clear D. Germline CDR1 SGHRS, CDR2 YFSETQ. Trimming cost V 6 bases and J 5 bases, with 2 bases left between them. The CDR3 contains 10 residues. The CDR3: CASTTGELFF. The DNA for the CDR3 is TGCGCCAGCACAACCGGGGAGCTGTTTTTT.

The CDR3 loop is CASSQDGRTYTGQETQYF. The CDR3, as DNA: TGCGCCAGCAGCCAAGATGGGAGAACCTACACTGGTCAAGAGACCCAGTACTTC. The V call is TRBV4-1, the J call TRBJ2-5; D possibly corresponds to TRBD2 (5 bases). V dropped 0 bases and J dropped 2 bases, with 19 bases sitting between them. The CDR3 is 18 residues long. Germline V gene lookup returns CDR1 MGHRA and CDR2 YSYEKL.

The J gene is TRBJ1-5, the V gene TRBV27, with no clear D. Germline CDR1 is MNHEY and CDR2 is SMNVEV (reference sequence). The V gene lost 6 bases and the J gene lost 3 bases, with 9 bases spanning the gap. The CDR3 sequence is 13 residues long. CDR3 region: CASRGGLNQPQHF. CDR3 DNA: TGTGCCAGCAGAGGAGGGCTCAATCAGCCCCAGCATTTT.

CDR3 nucleotide sequence: TGCGCCAGCAGCCATCTTCGGGTGGACAATGAGCAGTTCTTC. Protein: CASSHLRVDNEQFF. V is TRBV4-1 and J is TRBJ2-1; D is undetermined. Trimming took off 3 bases at V and 5 bases at J, with 11 bases between the two ends. The germline CDR1 and CDR2 sequences are MGHRA and YSYEKL. The CDR3 is 14 residues long.

This rearrangement joins TRBV6-1 to TRBJ2-1; the match to TRBD2 covers 10 bases. This CDR3 is 19 amino acids long. Trimming at V came to 0 bases and at J to 1 base, leaving 9 bases not matched to a gene. Germline V gene lookup returns CDR1 MNHNS and CDR2 SASEGT. The CDR3, as DNA: TGTGCCAGCAGTGAAGCTCCACTAGCGGGATGGGGGTCCTACAATGAGCAGTTCTTC. Its protein product is CASSEAPLAGWGSYNEQFF.

V gene TRBV10-3 combines with J gene TRBJ1-1, with 7 bases fitting TRBD1. V gave up 7 bases and J gave up 4 bases; unmatched junction bases: 9. Germline CDR1 is ENHRY and CDR2 is SYGVKD. The CDR3 extends over 14 amino acids. The CDR3 loop reads CAITNRGPVTEAFF. The CDR3 bases are TGTGCCATCACCAACAGGGGCCCTGTCACTGAAGCTTTCTTT.

This chain links TRBV9 with TRBJ2-1; 15 bases agree with TRBD2. CDR1 is SGDLS, CDR2 YYNGEE, per germline. This CDR3 region has 19 residues. J gave up 0 bases and V 4 bases, and 8 bases lay outside the gene matches. CDR3 protein: CASSLGPGLAGGSYNEQFF. The CDR3 nucleotides read TGTGCCAGCAGCCTTGGTCCGGGACTAGCGGGGGGCTCCTACAATGAGCAGTTCTTC.

The chain links TRBV28 to TRBJ1-5; the D is unclear. There are 14 residues in the CDR3. Germline values: CDR1 MDHEN, CDR2 SYDVKM. Trimming took 2 bases from V and 6 from J, leaving 11 bases between them. The CDR3 here is CASSLMASGQPQHF. CDR3 DNA: TGTGCCAGCAGTTTAATGGCAAGTGGTCAGCCCCAGCATTTT.

The gene calls are TRBV7-8 and TRBJ2-1; D perhaps matches TRBD2 (7 bases). Germline CDR1 and CDR2: SGHVS and FQNEAQ. Trimming took off 5 bases at V and 3 bases at J, with 20 bases between the two ends. The length of the CDR3 is 17 residues. In DNA form, the CDR3 reads TGTGCCAGCAGCCCCGAGGGGGGAGGGATCAACTACAATGAGCAGTTCTTC. It is translated as CASSPEGGGINYNEQFF.

This clone showed up just once. The J gene is TRBJ1-1, the V gene TRBV5-6; weak D call: TRBD1 (6 bases). Trimming removed 0 bases from V and 8 bases from J, with 11 bases in between. Germline V gives CDR1 SGHDT, CDR2 YYEEEE. The CDR3 consists of 13 residues. The CDR3 sequence: CASSLGDIEEAFF. The CDR3 DNA reads as TGTGCCAGCAGCTTGGGGGACATCGAAGAAGCTTTCTTT. Full variable domain (rest looked up from reference TRBV5-6 and TRBJ1-1): DAGVTQSPTHLIKTRGQQVTLRCSPKSGHDTVSWYQQALGQGPQFIFQYYEEEERQRGNFPDRFSGHQFPNYSSELNVNALLLGDSALYLCASSLGDIEEAFFGQGTRLTVV.

The chain uses TRBV6-5 and TRBJ2-7; tentatively, D is TRBD1 (5 bases). Germline lookup yields CDR1 MNHEY and CDR2 SVGAGI. CDR3 size: 14 residues. Trimming removed 3 bases from V and 0 bases from J, with 9 bases in between. CDR3 residues: CASSYMGPSYEQYF. The CDR3 DNA is TGTGCCAGCAGTTATATGGGGCCCTCCTACGAGCAGTACTTC.